This T cell receptor (beta chain) was recovered during a study of CD8 T cells in ankylosing spondylitis. TCRdb reanalysed the 5' RACE reads using MiXCR and keeps one entry per CDR3 protein. The sample yields hundreds of thousands of distinct CDR3 sequences, roughly 32% seen once. V was trimmed by 6 bases and J by 9 bases, leaving 9 bases between them. The germline V gene has CDR1 MNHEY and CDR2 SMNVEV (reference sequence). The CDR3 length is 11 residues. Sequenced material: blood, either unsorted or a sorted T cell fraction (not recorded which). This sequence was found in a male donor with ankylosing spondylitis or in good health (not recorded which). The J gene is TRBJ2-1, the V gene TRBV27; the D gene could be TRBD1 or TRBD2 (5 bases each). CDR3 sequence (DNA): TGTGCCAGCAGACTGAGGGGTGAGCAGTTCTTC. This codes for CASRLRGEQFF.